Given below is one T cell receptor (beta chain) in context. Amplified TCR beta CDR3 regions derived from RNA transcripts. HTBI primers were used for first-round RT-PCR of the TCR CDR3. From the multiplex PCR reads, TCRdb called clonotypes with MiXCR, one entry per CDR3 protein. The data contain approximately 58,000 distinct CDR3 sequences, about 50% of them singletons. This entry belongs to a study of T cells in Graves' hyperthyroidism and ophthalmopathy. The diagnostic basis comprised clinical symptoms, serum thyroxine and TRAb, thyroid ultrasound and orbital computed tomography. Per germline, CDR1 WSHSY and CDR2 SAAADI. The CDR3 has 18 amino acids. The V end was cut by 8 bases, the J end by 0 bases, with 23 bases between.

This clonotype was obtained from a woman aged 30 to 39 with Graves' ophthalmopathy. The gene calls are TRBV10-2 and TRBJ2-1; tentatively, D is TRBD2 (5 bases). Specimen: blood. In DNA form, the CDR3 reads TGCGCCAGCCAAGTTCGGACTGGCGGTTCAGGCTCCTACAATGAGCAGTTCTTC. Translated: CASQVRTGGSGSYNEQFF.